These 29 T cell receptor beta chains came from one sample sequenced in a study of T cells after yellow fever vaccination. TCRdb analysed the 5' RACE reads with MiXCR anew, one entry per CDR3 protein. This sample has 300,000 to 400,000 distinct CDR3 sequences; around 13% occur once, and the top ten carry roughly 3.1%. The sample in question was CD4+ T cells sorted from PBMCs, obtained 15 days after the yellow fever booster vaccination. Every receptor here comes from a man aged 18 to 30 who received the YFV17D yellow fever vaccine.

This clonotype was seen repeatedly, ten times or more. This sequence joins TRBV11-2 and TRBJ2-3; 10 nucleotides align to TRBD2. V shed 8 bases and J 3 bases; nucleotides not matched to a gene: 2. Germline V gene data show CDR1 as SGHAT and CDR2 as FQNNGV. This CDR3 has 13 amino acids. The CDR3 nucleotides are TGTGCCAGCGCACTAGCGGGAACAGATACGCAGTATTTT. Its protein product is CASALAGTDTQYF.

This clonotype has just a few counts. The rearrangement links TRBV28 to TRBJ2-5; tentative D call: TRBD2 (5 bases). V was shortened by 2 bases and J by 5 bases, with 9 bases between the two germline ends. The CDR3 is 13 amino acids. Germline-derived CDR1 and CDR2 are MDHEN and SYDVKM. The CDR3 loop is CASSLLAAETQYF. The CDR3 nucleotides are TGTGCCAGCAGTTTACTAGCTGCGGAGACCCAGTACTTC. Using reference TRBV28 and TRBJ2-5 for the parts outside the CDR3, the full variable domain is DVKVTQSSRYLVKRTGEKVFLECVQDMDHENMFWYRQDPGLGLRLIYFSYDVKMKEKGDIPEGYSVSREKKERFSLILESASTNQTSMYLCASSLLAAETQYFGPGTRLLVL.

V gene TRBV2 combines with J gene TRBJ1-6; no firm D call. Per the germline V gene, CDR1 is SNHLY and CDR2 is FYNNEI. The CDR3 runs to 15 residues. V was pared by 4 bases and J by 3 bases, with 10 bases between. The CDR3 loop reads CASSAYSVYNSPLHF. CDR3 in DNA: TGTGCCAGCAGTGCGTACAGCGTCTATAATTCACCCCTCCACTTT.

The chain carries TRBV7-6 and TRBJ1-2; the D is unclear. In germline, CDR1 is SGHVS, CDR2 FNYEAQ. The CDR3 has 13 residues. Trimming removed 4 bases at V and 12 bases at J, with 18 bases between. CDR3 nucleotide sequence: TGTGCCAGCAGCTCCAACGAAGGAGCCAGCAACACCTTC. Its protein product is CASSSNEGASNTF.

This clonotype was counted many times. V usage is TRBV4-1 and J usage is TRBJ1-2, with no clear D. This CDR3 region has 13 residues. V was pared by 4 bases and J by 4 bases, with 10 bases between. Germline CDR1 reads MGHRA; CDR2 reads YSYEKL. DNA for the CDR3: TGCGCCAGCAGCCCGGACTCTAGCTATGGCTACACCTTC. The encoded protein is CASSPDSSYGYTF.

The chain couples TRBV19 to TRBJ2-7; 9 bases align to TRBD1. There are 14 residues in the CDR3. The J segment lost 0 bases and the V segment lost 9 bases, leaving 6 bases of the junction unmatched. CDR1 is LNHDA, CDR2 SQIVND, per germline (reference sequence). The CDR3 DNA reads TGTGCCAGCGCCACAGGGGGCGGCTCCTACGAGCAGTACTTC. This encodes CASATGGGSYEQYF.

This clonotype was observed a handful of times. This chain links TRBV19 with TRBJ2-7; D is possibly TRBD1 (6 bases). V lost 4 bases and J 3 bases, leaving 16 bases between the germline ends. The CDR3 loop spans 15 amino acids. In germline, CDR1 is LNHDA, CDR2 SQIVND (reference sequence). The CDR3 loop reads CASSREGQVNYEQYF. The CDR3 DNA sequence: TGTGCCAGTAGTAGAGAGGGACAAGTGAACTACGAGCAGTACTTC.

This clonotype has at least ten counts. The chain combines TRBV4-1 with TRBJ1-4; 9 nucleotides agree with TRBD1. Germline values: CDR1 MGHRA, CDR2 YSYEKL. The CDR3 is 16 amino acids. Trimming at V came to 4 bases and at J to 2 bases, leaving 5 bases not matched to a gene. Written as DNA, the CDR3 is TGCGCCAGCAGCCGCGGACAGGGGCCCACTAATGAAAAACTGTTTTTT. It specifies CASSRGQGPTNEKLFF.

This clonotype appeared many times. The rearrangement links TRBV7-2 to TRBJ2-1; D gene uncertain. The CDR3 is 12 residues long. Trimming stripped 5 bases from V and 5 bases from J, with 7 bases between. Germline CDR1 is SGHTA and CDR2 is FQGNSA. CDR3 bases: TGTGCCAGCAGCGCCTTTAACAATGAGCAGTTCTTC. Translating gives CASSAFNNEQFF.

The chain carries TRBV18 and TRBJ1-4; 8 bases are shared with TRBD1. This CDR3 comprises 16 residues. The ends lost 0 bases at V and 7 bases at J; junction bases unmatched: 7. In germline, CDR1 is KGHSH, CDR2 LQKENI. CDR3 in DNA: TGTGCCAGCTCACCACCGGAGGAACAGGGGGGTGAAAAACTGTTTTTT. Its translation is CASSPPEEQGGEKLFF. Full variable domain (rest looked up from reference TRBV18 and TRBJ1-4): NAGVMQNPRHLVRRRGQEARLRCSPMKGHSHVYWYRQLPEEGLKFMVYLQKENIIDESGMPKERFSAEFPKEGPSILRIQQVVRGDSAAYFCASSPPEEQGGEKLFFGSGTQLSVL.

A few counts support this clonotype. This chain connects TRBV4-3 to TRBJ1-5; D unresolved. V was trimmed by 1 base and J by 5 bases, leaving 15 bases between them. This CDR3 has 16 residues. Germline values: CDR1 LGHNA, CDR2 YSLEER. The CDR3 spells CASSQGSERPYQPQHF. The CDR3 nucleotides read TGCGCCAGCAGCCAAGGTTCGGAAAGGCCCTATCAGCCCCAGCATTTT.

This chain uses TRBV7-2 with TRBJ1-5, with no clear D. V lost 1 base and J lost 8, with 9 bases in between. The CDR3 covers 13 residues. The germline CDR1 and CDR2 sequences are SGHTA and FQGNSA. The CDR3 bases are TGTGCCAGCAGCTTAGTCCGTTCGGAGCCCCAGCATTTT. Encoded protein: CASSLVRSEPQHF.

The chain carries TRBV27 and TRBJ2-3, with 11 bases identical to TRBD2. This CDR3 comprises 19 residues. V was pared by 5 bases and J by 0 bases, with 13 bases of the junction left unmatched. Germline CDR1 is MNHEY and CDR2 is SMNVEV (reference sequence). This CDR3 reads CASSRKGLGTSGSTDTQYF. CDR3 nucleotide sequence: TGTGCCAGCAGTAGAAAGGGCCTCGGGACTAGCGGCAGCACAGATACGCAGTATTTT.

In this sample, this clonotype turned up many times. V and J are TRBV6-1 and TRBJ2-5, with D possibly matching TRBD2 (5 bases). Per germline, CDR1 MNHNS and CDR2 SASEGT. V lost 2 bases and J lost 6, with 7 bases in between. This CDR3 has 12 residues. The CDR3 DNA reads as TGTGCCAGCAGTGAACTCGGGAAGACCCAGTACTTC. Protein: CASSELGKTQYF.

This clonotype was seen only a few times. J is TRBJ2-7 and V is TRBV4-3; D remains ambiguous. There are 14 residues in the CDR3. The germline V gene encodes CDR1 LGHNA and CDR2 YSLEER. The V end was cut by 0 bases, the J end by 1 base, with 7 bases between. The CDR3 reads CASSQERFSYEQYF. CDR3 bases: TGCGCCAGCAGCCAAGAAAGGTTTTCCTACGAGCAGTACTTC.

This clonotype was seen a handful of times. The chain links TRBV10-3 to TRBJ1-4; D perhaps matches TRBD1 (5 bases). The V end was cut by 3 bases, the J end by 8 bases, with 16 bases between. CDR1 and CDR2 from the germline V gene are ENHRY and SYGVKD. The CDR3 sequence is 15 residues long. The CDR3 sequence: CAISDGGRAKEKLFF. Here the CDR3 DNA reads TGTGCCATCAGTGATGGCGGCAGGGCGAAGGAAAAACTGTTTTTT.

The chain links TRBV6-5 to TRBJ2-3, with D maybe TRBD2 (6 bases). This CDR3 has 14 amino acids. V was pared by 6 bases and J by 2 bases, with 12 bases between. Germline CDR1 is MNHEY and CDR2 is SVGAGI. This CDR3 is CASRRDFSTDTQYF. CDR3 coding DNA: TGTGCCAGCAGACGGGACTTCTCCACAGATACGCAGTATTTT.

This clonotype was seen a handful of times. In DNA, the CDR3 is TGTGCCAGCAGCGTAGGGCTTATTGGGCCGGAAAATGAAAAACTGTTTTTT. This codes for CASSVGLIGPENEKLFF. This chain connects TRBV9 to TRBJ1-4; D is unclear. Germline V CDR1 and CDR2: SGDLS, YYNGEE. The CDR3 consists of 17 residues. Trimming stripped 0 bases from V and 5 bases from J, with 17 bases between.

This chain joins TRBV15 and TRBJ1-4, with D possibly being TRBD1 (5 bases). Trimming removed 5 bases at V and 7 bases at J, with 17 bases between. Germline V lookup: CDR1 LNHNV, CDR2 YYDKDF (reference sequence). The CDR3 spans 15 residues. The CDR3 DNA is TGTGCCACCAGCGGAAGAGGGGTAGGTCGTGAAAAACTGTTTTTT. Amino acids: CATSGRGVGREKLFF.

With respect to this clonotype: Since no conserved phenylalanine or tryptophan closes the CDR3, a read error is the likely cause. DNA for the CDR3: TGTGCCAGCAGCTTAGCTGATGAAGCTTTCTCT. As protein: CASSLADEAFS. The chain recombines TRBV7-9 with TRBJ1-1; D is ambiguous. This CDR3 is 11 amino acids long. CDR1 and CDR2 from the germline V gene are SEHNR and FQNEAQ (reference sequence). Trimming took off 0 bases at V and 7 bases at J, with 3 bases between the two ends.

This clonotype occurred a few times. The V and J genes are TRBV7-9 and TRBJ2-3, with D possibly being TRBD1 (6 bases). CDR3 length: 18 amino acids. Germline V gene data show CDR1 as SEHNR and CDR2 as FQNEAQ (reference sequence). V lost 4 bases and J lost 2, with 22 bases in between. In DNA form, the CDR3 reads TGTGCCAGCAGCTCTCTGGGCCGGAACAGGGAGTCCACAGATACGCAGTATTTT. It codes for CASSSLGRNRESTDTQYF.

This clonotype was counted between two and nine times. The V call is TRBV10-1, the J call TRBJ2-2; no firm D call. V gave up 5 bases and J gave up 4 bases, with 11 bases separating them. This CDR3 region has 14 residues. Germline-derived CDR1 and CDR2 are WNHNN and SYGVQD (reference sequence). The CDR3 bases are TGCGCCAGCAGTTTTCAAGGGCTCACCGGGGAGCTGTTTTTT. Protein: CASSFQGLTGELFF.

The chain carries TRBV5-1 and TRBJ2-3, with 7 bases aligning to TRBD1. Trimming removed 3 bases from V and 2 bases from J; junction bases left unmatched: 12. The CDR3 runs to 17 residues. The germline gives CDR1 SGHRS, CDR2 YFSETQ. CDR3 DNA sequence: TGCGCCAGCAGCTCGTGGGCCCGACAGGGACCCACAGATACGCAGTATTTT. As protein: CASSSWARQGPTDTQYF.

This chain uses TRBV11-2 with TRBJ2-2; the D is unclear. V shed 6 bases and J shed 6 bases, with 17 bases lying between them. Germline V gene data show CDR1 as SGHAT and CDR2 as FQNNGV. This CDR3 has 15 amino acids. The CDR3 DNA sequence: TGTGCCAGCAGTTCCCTAGTGGGTAGGCCCGGGGAGCTGTTTTTT. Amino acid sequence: CASSSLVGRPGELFF.

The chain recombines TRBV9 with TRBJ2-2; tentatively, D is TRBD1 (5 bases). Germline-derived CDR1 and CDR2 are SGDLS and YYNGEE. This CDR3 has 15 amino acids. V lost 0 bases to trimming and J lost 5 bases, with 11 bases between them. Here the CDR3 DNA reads TGTGCCAGCAGCGTAGAAGGACATTTAACCGGGGAGCTGTTTTTT. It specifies CASSVEGHLTGELFF.

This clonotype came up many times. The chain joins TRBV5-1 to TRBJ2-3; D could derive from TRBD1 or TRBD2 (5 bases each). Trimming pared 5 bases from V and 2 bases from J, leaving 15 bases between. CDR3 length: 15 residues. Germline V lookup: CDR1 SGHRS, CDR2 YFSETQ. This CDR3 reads CASRGPTLNTDTQYF. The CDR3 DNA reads TGCGCCAGCAGGGGACCTACTCTAAACACAGATACGCAGTATTTT.

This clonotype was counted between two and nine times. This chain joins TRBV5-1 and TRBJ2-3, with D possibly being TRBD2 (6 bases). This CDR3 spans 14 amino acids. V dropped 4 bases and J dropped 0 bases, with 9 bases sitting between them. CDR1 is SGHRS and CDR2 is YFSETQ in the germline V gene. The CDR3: CASSPGESTDTQYF. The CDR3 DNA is TGCGCCAGCAGCCCGGGGGAAAGCACAGATACGCAGTATTTT.

The DNA of the CDR3 is TGCAGTGCTTCGGGACAGGGCTACTTTACTAGCACAGATACGCAGTATTTT. This translates into CSASGQGYFTSTDTQYF. The V and J genes are TRBV20-1 and TRBJ2-3, with 9 bases that match TRBD1. This CDR3 comprises 17 residues. The germline V gene encodes CDR1 DFQATT and CDR2 SNEGSKA (reference sequence). V shed 5 bases, J shed 0 bases, and the junction held 12 bases outside the gene matches.

CDR3 loop: CASSLGYYSYEQYF. The CDR3 DNA is TGTGCCAGCAGCTTGGGGTATTACTCCTACGAGCAGTACTTC. The rearrangement joins TRBV5-6 to TRBJ2-7, with D unresolved. CDR3 length: 14 amino acids. Trimming took off 0 bases at V and 0 bases at J, with 7 bases between the two ends. From germline, CDR1 is SGHDT and CDR2 YYEEEE. The full variable domain, in which reference TRBV5-6 and TRBJ2-7 provide the parts outside the CDR3, is DAGVTQSPTHLIKTRGQQVTLRCSPKSGHDTVSWYQQALGQGPQFIFQYYEEEERQRGNFPDRFSGHQFPNYSSELNVNALLLGDSALYLCASSLGYYSYEQYFGPGTRLTVT.